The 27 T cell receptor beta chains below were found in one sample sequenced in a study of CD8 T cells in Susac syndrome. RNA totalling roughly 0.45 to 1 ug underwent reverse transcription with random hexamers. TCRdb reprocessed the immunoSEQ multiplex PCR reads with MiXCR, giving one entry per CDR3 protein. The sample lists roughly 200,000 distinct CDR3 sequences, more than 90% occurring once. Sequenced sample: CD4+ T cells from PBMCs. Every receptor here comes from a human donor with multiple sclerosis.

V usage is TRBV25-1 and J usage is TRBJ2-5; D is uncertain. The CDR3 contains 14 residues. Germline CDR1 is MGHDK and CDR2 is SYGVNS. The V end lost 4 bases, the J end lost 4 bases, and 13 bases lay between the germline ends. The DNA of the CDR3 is TGTGCCAGCAGTGGGTCACTGGGGATAGAGACCCAGTACTTC. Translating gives CASSGSLGIETQYF.

CDR3 bases: TGTGCCAGCAGTTTCGGGCACCCCGGGAGCTCCTATAATTCACCCCTCCACTTT. Translated, it gives CASSFGHPGSSYNSPLHF. The chain recombines TRBV27 with TRBJ1-6; no clear D gene. The V gene lost 3 bases and the J gene lost 0 bases, with 15 bases spanning the gap. Germline V lookup: CDR1 MNHEY, CDR2 SMNVEV (reference sequence). The CDR3 consists of 18 residues.

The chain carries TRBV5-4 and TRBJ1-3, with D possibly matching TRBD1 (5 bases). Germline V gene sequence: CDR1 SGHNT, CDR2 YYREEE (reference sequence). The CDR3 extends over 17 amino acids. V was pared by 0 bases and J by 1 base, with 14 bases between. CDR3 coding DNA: TGTGCCAGCAGCTTGGAGGGAGGACACCAGTCTGGAAACACCATATATTTT. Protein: CASSLEGGHQSGNTIYF.

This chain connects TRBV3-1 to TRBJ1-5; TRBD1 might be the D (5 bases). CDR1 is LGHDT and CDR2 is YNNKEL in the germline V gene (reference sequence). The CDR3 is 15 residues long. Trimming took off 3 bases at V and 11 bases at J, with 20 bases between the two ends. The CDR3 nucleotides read TGTGCCAGCAGCCAGGGGCACGGCAAAGGCCAGGCCCAGCATTTT. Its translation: CASSQGHGKGQAQHF.

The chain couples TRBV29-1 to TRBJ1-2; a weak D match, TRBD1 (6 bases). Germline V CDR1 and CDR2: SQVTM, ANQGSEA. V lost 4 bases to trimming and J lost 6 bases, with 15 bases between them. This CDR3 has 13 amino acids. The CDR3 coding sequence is TGCAGCGTTGTTGGGGGCTCAAGCGATGGCTACACCTTC. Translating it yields CSVVGGSSDGYTF.

CDR3 in DNA: TGTGCCAGCAGCCGTACAGACCAAGAGACCCAGTACTTC. Translation gives CASSRTDQETQYF. This chain links TRBV12-3 or TRBV12-4 with TRBJ2-5; D is unresolved. Trimming removed 6 bases at V and 0 bases at J, with 8 bases between. The CDR3 loop spans 13 amino acids.

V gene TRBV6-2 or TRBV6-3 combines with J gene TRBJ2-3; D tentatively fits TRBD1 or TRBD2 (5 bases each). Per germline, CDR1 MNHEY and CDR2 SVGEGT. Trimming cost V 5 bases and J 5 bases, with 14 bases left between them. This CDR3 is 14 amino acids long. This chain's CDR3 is CASSQGPARDTQYF. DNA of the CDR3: TGTGCCAGCAGTCAGGGACCCGCGAGAGATACGCAGTATTTT.

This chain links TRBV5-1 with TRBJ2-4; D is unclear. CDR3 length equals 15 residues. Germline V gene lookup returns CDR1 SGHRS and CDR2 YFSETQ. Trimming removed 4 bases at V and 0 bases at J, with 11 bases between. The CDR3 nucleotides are TGCGCCAGCAGCCCGGAAGACTTAGCCAAAAACATTCAGTACTTC. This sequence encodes CASSPEDLAKNIQYF.

The CDR3 nucleotides read TGTGCCAGCAGACTAGCGGGTGAGCAGTTCTTC. Translating it yields CASRLAGEQFF. The chain links TRBV6-2 or TRBV6-3 to TRBJ2-1; 9 positions match TRBD2. Germline trimming cut 6 bases from V and 9 bases from J; bases unmatched to any gene: 0. Germline lookup yields CDR1 MNHEY and CDR2 SVGEGT. The CDR3 consists of 11 residues.

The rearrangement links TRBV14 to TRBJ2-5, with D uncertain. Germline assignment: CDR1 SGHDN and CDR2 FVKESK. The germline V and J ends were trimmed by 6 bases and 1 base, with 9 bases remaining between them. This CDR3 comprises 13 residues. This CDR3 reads CASSRTPQETQYF. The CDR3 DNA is TGTGCCAGCAGTAGGACCCCCCAAGAGACCCAGTACTTC.

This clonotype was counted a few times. CDR3 loop: CASSVGSYNEQFF. CDR3 nucleotide sequence: TGTGCCAGCAGCGTCGGTTCCTACAATGAGCAGTTCTTC. The chain recombines TRBV9 with TRBJ2-1; D unclear. Trimming removed 2 bases at V and 1 base at J, with 4 bases between. This CDR3 region has 13 residues. Germline lookup yields CDR1 SGDLS and CDR2 YYNGEE.

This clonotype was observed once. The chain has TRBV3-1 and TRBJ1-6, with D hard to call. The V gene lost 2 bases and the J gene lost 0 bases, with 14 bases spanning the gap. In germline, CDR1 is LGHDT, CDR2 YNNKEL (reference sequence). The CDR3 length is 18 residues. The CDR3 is CASSQSLSGSSYNSPLHF. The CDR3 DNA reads TGTGCCAGCAGCCAATCCCTTTCGGGGAGCTCCTATAATTCACCCCTCCACTTT.

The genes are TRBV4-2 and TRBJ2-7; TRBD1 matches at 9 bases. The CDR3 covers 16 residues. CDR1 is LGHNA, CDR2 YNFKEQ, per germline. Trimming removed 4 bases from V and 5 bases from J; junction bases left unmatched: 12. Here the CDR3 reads CASSPTPTTGGHEQYF. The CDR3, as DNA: TGTGCCAGCAGCCCTACCCCCACGACAGGGGGGCACGAGCAGTACTTC.

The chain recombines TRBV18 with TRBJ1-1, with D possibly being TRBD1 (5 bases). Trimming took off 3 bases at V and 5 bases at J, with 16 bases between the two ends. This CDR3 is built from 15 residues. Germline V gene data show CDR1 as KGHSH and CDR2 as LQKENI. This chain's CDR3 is CASSPRGVGRTEAFF. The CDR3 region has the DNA TGTGCCAGCTCACCCCGGGGGGTGGGGCGGACTGAAGCTTTCTTT.

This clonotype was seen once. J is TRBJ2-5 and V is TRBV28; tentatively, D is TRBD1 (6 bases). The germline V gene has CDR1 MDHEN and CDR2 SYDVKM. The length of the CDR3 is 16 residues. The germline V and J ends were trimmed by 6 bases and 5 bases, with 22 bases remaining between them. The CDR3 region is CASSTTRNGQWETQYF. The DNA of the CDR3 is TGTGCCAGCAGCACCACACGAAATGGACAGTGGGAGACCCAGTACTTC.

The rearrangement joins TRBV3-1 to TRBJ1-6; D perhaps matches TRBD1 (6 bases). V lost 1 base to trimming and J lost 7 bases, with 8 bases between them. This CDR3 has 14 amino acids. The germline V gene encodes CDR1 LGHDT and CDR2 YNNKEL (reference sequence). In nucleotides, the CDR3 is TGTGCCAGCAGCCAAGGGACAGCAAATTCACCCCTCCACTTT. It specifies CASSQGTANSPLHF. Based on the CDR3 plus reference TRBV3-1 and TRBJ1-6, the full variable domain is DTAVSQTPKYLVTQMGNDKSIKCEQNLGHDTMYWYKQDSKKFLKIMFSYNNKELIINETVPNRFSPKSPDKAHLNLHINSLELGDSAVYFCASSQGTANSPLHFGNGTRLTVT.

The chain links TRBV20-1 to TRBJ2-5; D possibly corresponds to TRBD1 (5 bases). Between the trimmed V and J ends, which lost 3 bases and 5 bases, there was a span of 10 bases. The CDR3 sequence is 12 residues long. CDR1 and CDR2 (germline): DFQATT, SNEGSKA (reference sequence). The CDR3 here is CSARARQETQYF. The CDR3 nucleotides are TGCAGTGCTAGGGCCCGACAGGAGACCCAGTACTTC.

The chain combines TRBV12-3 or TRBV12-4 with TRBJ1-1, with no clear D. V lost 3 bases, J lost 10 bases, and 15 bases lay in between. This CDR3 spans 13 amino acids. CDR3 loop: CASSFASEFGAFF. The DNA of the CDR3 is TGTGCCAGCAGTTTTGCCAGTGAGTTTGGAGCTTTCTTT.

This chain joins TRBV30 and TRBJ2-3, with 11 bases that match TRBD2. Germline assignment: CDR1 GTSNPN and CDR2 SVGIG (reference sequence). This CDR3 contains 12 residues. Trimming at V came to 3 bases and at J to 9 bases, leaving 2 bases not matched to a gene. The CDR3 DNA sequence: TGTGCCTGGAGGGCTAGCGGGGGGACGCAGTATTTT. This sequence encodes CAWRASGGTQYF.

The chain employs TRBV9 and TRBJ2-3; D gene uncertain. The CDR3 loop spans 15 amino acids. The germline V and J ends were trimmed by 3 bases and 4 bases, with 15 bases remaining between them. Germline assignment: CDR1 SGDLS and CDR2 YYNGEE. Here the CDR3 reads CASSASVDRADTQYF. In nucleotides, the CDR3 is TGTGCCAGCAGCGCGTCGGTAGATCGGGCAGATACGCAGTATTTT.

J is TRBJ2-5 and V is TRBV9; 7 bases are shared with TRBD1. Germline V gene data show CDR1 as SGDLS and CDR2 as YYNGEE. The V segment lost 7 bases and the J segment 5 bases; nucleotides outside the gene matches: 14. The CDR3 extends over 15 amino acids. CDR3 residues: CASGRQGSLGETQYF. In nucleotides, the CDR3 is TGTGCCAGCGGCAGACAGGGTTCCTTGGGGGAGACCCAGTACTTC.

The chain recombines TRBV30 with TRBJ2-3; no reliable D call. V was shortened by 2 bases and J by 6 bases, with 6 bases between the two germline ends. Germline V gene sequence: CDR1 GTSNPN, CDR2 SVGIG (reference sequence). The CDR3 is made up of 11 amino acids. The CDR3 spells CAWSLGDTQYF. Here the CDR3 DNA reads TGTGCCTGGAGTCTGGGGGATACGCAGTATTTT.

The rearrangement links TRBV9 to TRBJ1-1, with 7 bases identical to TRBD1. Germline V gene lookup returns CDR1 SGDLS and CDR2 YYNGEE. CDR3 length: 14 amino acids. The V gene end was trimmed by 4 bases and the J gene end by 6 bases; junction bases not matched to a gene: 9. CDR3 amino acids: CASSLDRETSEAFF. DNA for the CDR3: TGTGCCAGCAGCCTAGACAGGGAAACTTCTGAAGCTTTCTTT.

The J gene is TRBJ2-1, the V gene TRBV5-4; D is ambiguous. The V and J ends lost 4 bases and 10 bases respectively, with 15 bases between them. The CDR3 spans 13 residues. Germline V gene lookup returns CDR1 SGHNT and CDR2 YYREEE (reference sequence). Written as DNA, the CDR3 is TGTGCCAGCAGCGTCACATCGATGGGAGAGCAGTTCTTC. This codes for CASSVTSMGEQFF. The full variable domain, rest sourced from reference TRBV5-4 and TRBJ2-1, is ETGVTQSPTHLIKTRGQQVTLRCSSQSGHNTVSWYQQALGQGPQFIFQYYREEENGRGNFPPRFSGLQFPNYSSELNVNALELDDSALYLCASSVTSMGEQFFGPGTRLTVL.

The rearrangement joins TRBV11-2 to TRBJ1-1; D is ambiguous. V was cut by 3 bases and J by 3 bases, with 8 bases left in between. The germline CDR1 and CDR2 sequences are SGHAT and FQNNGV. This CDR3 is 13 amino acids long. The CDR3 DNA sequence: TGTGCCAGCAGCTTCGTTGGTGACACTGAAGCTTTCTTT. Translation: CASSFVGDTEAFF.

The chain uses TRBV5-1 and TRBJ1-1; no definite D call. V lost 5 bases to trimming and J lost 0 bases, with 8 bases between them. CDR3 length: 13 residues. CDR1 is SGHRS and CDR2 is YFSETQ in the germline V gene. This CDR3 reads CASRVNMNTEAFF. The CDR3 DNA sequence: TGCGCCAGCAGGGTAAATATGAACACTGAAGCTTTCTTT.

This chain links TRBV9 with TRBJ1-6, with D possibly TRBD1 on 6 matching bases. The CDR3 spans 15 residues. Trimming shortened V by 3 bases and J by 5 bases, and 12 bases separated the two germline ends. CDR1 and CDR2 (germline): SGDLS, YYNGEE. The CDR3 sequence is CASSAQGTDNSPLHF. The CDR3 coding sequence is TGTGCCAGCAGCGCCCAGGGGACCGATAATTCACCCCTCCACTTT.